These T cell receptor beta chains were read from a single sample in a study of Graves' ophthalmopathy and Graves' hyperthyroidism. TCRdb reanalysed the multiplex PCR reads using MiXCR and keeps one entry per CDR3 protein. The sample shows almost 400,000 distinct CDR3 sequences, about 18% of them seen only once. Sequencing was done on a sample of peripheral blood. Every receptor here comes from a woman between 18 and 29 years old with Graves' ophthalmopathy. Both conserved end residues are part of each CDR3. D genes are given only for firm matches. Clone size appears in some rows only: once, few, many, or a class for an expanded clone.

v_gene: TRBV28; j_gene: TRBJ2-7; abundance: many; d_gene: NA; CDR3nt: TGTGCCAGCAGTTTGCCAGGGAGGTACGAGCAGTACTTC; CDR3aa: CASSLPGRYEQYF
v_gene: TRBV5-6; j_gene: TRBJ1-2; abundance: many; d_gene: NA; CDR3nt: TGTGCCAGCAGGCCCCGGGGACGGCTCAACTATGGCTACACCTTC; CDR3aa: CASRPRGRLNYGYTF
v_gene: TRBV7-2; j_gene: TRBJ1-1; abundance: many; d_gene: TRBD1; CDR3nt: TGTGCCAGCAGTCCTACAGGGGGGTGGGACACTGAAGCTTTCTTT; CDR3aa: CASSPTGGWDTEAFF
v_gene: TRBV18; j_gene: TRBJ1-6; abundance: NA; d_gene: TRBD1; CDR3nt: TGTGCCAGCGCTTGGACAGGGGGCAGAAATTCACCCCTCCACTTT; CDR3aa: CASAWTGGRNSPLHF
v_gene: TRBV6-5; j_gene: TRBJ2-7; abundance: many; d_gene: TRBD1; CDR3nt: TGTGCCAGCATCTACGACAGGGTAACCTACGAGCAGTACTTC; CDR3aa: CASIYDRVTYEQYF
v_gene: TRBV12-3/TRBV12-4; j_gene: TRBJ1-1; abundance: few; d_gene: NA; CDR3nt: TGTGCCAGCAGTTTAGCCGGGGGCAATGAAGCTTTCTTT; CDR3aa: CASSLAGGNEAFF
v_gene: TRBV29-1; j_gene: TRBJ2-5; abundance: many; d_gene: NA; CDR3nt: TGCAGCGTTCGTCCGCAACAAGAGACCCAGTACTTC; CDR3aa: CSVRPQQETQYF
v_gene: TRBV12-3/TRBV12-4; j_gene: TRBJ2-6; abundance: NA; d_gene: NA; CDR3nt: TGTGCCAGCACCGCAGGGGCCAACGTCCTGACTTTC; CDR3aa: CASTAGANVLTF
v_gene: TRBV11-1; j_gene: TRBJ1-2; abundance: NA; d_gene: NA; CDR3nt: TGTGCCAGCAGCCGTGGGGAATATGGCTACACCTTC; CDR3aa: CASSRGEYGYTF
v_gene: TRBV28; j_gene: TRBJ1-3; abundance: many; d_gene: TRBD1; CDR3nt: TGTGCCAGCAGTTTGCTCATCTCGGACAGGAGCAGAAACACCATATATTTT; CDR3aa: CASSLLISDRSRNTIYF
v_gene: TRBV11-3; j_gene: TRBJ1-1; abundance: many; d_gene: NA; CDR3nt: TGTGCCAGCAGCCAAGCGGGACACGGAAACACTGAAGCTTTCTTT; CDR3aa: CASSQAGHGNTEAFF
v_gene: TRBV4-1; j_gene: TRBJ1-2; abundance: many; d_gene: NA; CDR3nt: TGCGCCAGCAGCCAAGTTCCGGCAGCCGCGCGATCATACGGCTACACCTTC; CDR3aa: CASSQVPAAARSYGYTF
v_gene: TRBV15; j_gene: TRBJ2-7; abundance: few; d_gene: NA; CDR3nt: TGTGCCACCAGCAGAGATCCGGAGAGTTCCAGGGTCGAGCAGTACTTC; CDR3aa: CATSRDPESSRVEQYF
v_gene: TRBV11-1; j_gene: TRBJ2-5; abundance: many; d_gene: NA; CDR3nt: TGTGCCAGCAGCTTAGCGTCCCCCAGCGAGACCCAGTACTTC; CDR3aa: CASSLASPSETQYF
v_gene: TRBV7-8; j_gene: TRBJ1-1; abundance: NA; d_gene: TRBD1; CDR3nt: TGTGCCAGCAAATATTCGGGACAGGGAAACACTGAAGCTTTCTTT; CDR3aa: CASKYSGQGNTEAFF
v_gene: TRBV6-1; j_gene: TRBJ2-7; abundance: many; d_gene: TRBD2; CDR3nt: TGTGCCAGCAGTGGACTAGCGGGAGGCGAGCAGTACTTC; CDR3aa: CASSGLAGGEQYF
v_gene: TRBV6-1; j_gene: TRBJ1-1; abundance: few; d_gene: TRBD1; CDR3nt: TGTGCCAGCAGTAAAAGACAGGGAACCCCTGAAGCTTTCTTT; CDR3aa: CASSKRQGTPEAFF
v_gene: TRBV4-2; j_gene: TRBJ1-3; abundance: many; d_gene: NA; CDR3nt: TGTGCCAGCAGCCAAGACACAGGGTATGGAAACACCATATATTTT; CDR3aa: CASSQDTGYGNTIYF
v_gene: TRBV5-4; j_gene: TRBJ2-7; abundance: many; d_gene: TRBD2; CDR3nt: TGTGCCAGCAGCGCCGGACTAGCGGCCTCCTACGAGCAGTACTTC; CDR3aa: CASSAGLAASYEQYF
v_gene: TRBV12-3/TRBV12-4; j_gene: TRBJ1-3; abundance: NA; d_gene: NA; CDR3nt: TGTGCCGGCACCCCCGGGGACACCTCTGGAAACACCATATATTTT; CDR3aa: CAGTPGDTSGNTIYF
v_gene: TRBV7-2; j_gene: TRBJ2-7; abundance: NA; d_gene: NA; CDR3nt: TGTGCCAGCAGCCTGAAGTACGAGCAGTACTTC; CDR3aa: CASSLKYEQYF
v_gene: TRBV4-3; j_gene: TRBJ1-1; abundance: many; d_gene: NA; CDR3nt: TGCGCCAGCAGCCCCCTGGGCGTTAACACTGAAGCTTTCTTT; CDR3aa: CASSPLGVNTEAFF
v_gene: TRBV27; j_gene: TRBJ1-1; abundance: many; d_gene: TRBD1; CDR3nt: TGTGCCAGCAGTTTAATTGGGGCGGGGACAGTGAACACTGAAGCTTTCTTT; CDR3aa: CASSLIGAGTVNTEAFF
v_gene: TRBV6-5; j_gene: TRBJ2-7; abundance: many; d_gene: TRBD1; CDR3nt: TGTGCCAGCAGTTCCGACAGGGGGAAGATCTACGAGCAGTACTTC; CDR3aa: CASSSDRGKIYEQYF
v_gene: TRBV20-1; j_gene: TRBJ1-2; abundance: once; d_gene: TRBD1; CDR3nt: TGCAGTGCTAGCCCAGGGGGCAGAGGCTACACCTTC; CDR3aa: CSASPGGRGYTF
v_gene: TRBV28; j_gene: TRBJ2-2; abundance: many; d_gene: TRBD1; CDR3nt: TGTGCCACTCAGACAGGGCCTAACACCGGGGAGCTGTTTTTT; CDR3aa: CATQTGPNTGELFF
v_gene: TRBV5-8; j_gene: TRBJ2-7; abundance: NA; d_gene: TRBD1; CDR3nt: TGTGCCAGCAGCCTTGAGGACAGGGGAACCTACGAGCAGTACTTC; CDR3aa: CASSLEDRGTYEQYF
v_gene: TRBV6-2/TRBV6-3; j_gene: TRBJ1-2; abundance: NA; d_gene: NA; CDR3nt: TGTGCCAGCATCGGTTCGGTTGGAGACCCTGGCTACACCTTC; CDR3aa: CASIGSVGDPGYTF
v_gene: TRBV7-9; j_gene: TRBJ1-1; abundance: many; d_gene: NA; CDR3nt: TGTGCCAGCACCCGTCGGGAAAAGTCGGCTTTCTTT; CDR3aa: CASTRREKSAFF
v_gene: TRBV12-3/TRBV12-4; j_gene: TRBJ1-3; abundance: many; d_gene: TRBD1; CDR3nt: TGTGCCAGCAGTTCCTACAGGGGGGACACCATATATTTT; CDR3aa: CASSSYRGDTIYF
v_gene: TRBV6-5; j_gene: TRBJ2-6; abundance: many; d_gene: NA; CDR3nt: TGTGCCAGCAGGGGGGCCCGCTCTGGGGCCAACGTCCTGACTTTC; CDR3aa: CASRGARSGANVLTF
v_gene: TRBV6-2/TRBV6-3; j_gene: TRBJ1-1; abundance: NA; d_gene: NA; CDR3nt: TGTGCCAGCAGCACAACAACGGTGAACACTGAAGCTTTCTTT; CDR3aa: CASSTTTVNTEAFF
v_gene: TRBV20-1; j_gene: TRBJ2-7; abundance: few; d_gene: NA; CDR3nt: TGCAGTGCCGCTGTTGACTACGAGCAGTACTTC; CDR3aa: CSAAVDYEQYF
v_gene: TRBV4-2; j_gene: TRBJ2-7; abundance: NA; d_gene: NA; CDR3nt: TGTGCCAGCAGCCAAGGAGATAGCGCCCTCTACGAGCAGTACTTC; CDR3aa: CASSQGDSALYEQYF
v_gene: TRBV28; j_gene: TRBJ1-6; abundance: NA; d_gene: NA; CDR3nt: TGTGCCAGCAGTTTATCCCTACGGCGGGATTCACCCCTCCACTTT; CDR3aa: CASSLSLRRDSPLHF
v_gene: TRBV5-6; j_gene: TRBJ2-5; abundance: many; d_gene: NA; CDR3nt: TGTGCCAGCAGCTTGGTTGACAGACAAGAGACCCAGTACTTC; CDR3aa: CASSLVDRQETQYF
v_gene: TRBV27; j_gene: TRBJ2-7; abundance: many; d_gene: NA; CDR3nt: TGTGCCAGCAGTCTGCGACCGGGGAACGAGCAGTACTTC; CDR3aa: CASSLRPGNEQYF
v_gene: TRBV6-5; j_gene: TRBJ1-2; abundance: many; d_gene: NA; CDR3nt: TGTGCCAGCAGTTACTCCGGCGACAGGAGAAACTATGGCTACACCTTC; CDR3aa: CASSYSGDRRNYGYTF
v_gene: TRBV2; j_gene: TRBJ2-5; abundance: NA; d_gene: NA; CDR3nt: TGTGCCAGCAGGGGCCACAGCGGGGAGACCCAGTACTTC; CDR3aa: CASRGHSGETQYF
v_gene: TRBV6-5; j_gene: TRBJ1-5; abundance: many; d_gene: NA; CDR3nt: TGTGCCAGCAGTTACTCGAATGGGGGAGGGCAGCCCCAGCATTTT; CDR3aa: CASSYSNGGGQPQHF
v_gene: TRBV11-2; j_gene: TRBJ1-5; abundance: many; d_gene: NA; CDR3nt: TGTGCCAGCAGCTCGACCTTGGCTAGCAATCAGCCCCAGCATTTT; CDR3aa: CASSSTLASNQPQHF
v_gene: TRBV28; j_gene: TRBJ2-7; abundance: NA; d_gene: NA; CDR3nt: TGTGCCAGCAGTTTATCGGGACGCCGGTACGAGCAGTACTTC; CDR3aa: CASSLSGRRYEQYF
v_gene: TRBV7-8; j_gene: TRBJ2-7; abundance: many; d_gene: TRBD1; CDR3nt: TGTGCCAGCAGCTTAGGGGGGACACAGGGGAATTACGAGCAGTACTTC; CDR3aa: CASSLGGTQGNYEQYF
v_gene: TRBV6-2/TRBV6-3; j_gene: TRBJ2-5; abundance: many; d_gene: NA; CDR3nt: TGTGCCAGCAGGAGACTAGATTTGGAGACCCAGTACTTC; CDR3aa: CASRRLDLETQYF
v_gene: TRBV7-2; j_gene: TRBJ2-7; abundance: NA; d_gene: NA; CDR3nt: TGTGCCAGCAGCTTAGCCGCAATCGGGTCCTACGAGCAGTACTTC; CDR3aa: CASSLAAIGSYEQYF
v_gene: TRBV5-1; j_gene: TRBJ2-2; abundance: few; d_gene: NA; CDR3nt: TGCGCCAGCAGCTTGGAGCCTCGGACAGCCAACACCGGGGAGCTGTTTTTT; CDR3aa: CASSLEPRTANTGELFF